This T cell receptor (beta chain) was identified in a study of breast tumors, draining lymph nodes, adjacent tissues. Study-level findings and limits: Compared with lymph nodes, tumors were less diverse; compared with nontumor tissue, more. Luminal-like breast cancer showed significantly greater tumor-nontumor repertoire similarity than basal-like breast cancer did. Data fit most tumor T cells coming from lymph node, expanding in tumor. Data only fit, rather than demonstrated, lymph node origin of most tumor T cells.

From the multiplex PCR reads, TCRdb called clonotypes with MiXCR, one entry per CDR3 protein. This repertoire shows 150,000 to 200,000 distinct CDR3 sequences, 31% found once; its top ten account for 4.3%. The lymph nodes were axillary draining lymph nodes from breast cancer patients. Regarding this clonotype: What it binds is unknown.

The sequenced sample consisted of axillary lymph node tissue. This clonotype was sampled from a female donor with breast cancer. Some clones in this sample may be carry-over from other donors' samples.

CDR3 amino acids: CASSQDLVPGSAPHF. Here the CDR3 DNA reads TGTGCCAGCAGCCAAGATCTGGTTCCAGGTTCGGCCCCCCACTTT. The chain joins TRBV14 to TRBJ1-6, with D hard to call. The germline V and J ends were trimmed by 0 bases and 18 bases, with 21 bases remaining between them. Germline assignment: CDR1 SGHDN and CDR2 FVKESK. This CDR3 region has 15 residues.